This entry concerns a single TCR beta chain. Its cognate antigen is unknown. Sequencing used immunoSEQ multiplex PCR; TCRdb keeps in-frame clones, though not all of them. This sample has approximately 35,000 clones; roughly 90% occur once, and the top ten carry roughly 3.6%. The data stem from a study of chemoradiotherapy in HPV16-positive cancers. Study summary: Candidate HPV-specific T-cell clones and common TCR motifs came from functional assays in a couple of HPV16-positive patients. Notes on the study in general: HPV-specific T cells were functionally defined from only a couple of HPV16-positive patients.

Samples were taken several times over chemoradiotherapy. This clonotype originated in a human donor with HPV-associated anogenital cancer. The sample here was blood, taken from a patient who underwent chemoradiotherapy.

Here the CDR3 reads CASNQRGVKETQYF. The CDR3 coding sequence is TGTGCCAGTAATCAGCGGGGGGTAAAAGAGACCCAGTACTTC. The chain recombines TRBV19 with TRBJ2-5; 9 nucleotides align to TRBD2. Germline CDR1 is LNHDA and CDR2 is SQIVND (reference sequence). J gave up 3 bases and V 7 bases, and 6 bases lay outside the gene matches. The CDR3 is 14 amino acids.